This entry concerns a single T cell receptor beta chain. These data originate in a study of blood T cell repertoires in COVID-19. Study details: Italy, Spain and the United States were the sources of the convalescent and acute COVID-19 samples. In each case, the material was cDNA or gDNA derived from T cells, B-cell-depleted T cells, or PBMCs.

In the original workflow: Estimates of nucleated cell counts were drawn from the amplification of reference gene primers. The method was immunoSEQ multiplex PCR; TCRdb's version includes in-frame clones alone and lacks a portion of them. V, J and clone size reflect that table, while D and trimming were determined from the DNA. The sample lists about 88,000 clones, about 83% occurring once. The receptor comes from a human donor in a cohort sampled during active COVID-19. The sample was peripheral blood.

DNA for the CDR3: TGCGCCAGCAGCCAAGGAGGGGGGGACACAGATACGCAGTATTTT. Protein sequence: CASSQGGGDTDTQYF. The gene calls are TRBV4-3 and TRBJ2-3, with D possibly TRBD2 on 7 matching bases. V dropped 1 base and J dropped 2 bases, with 10 bases sitting between them. This CDR3 region has 15 residues. The germline V gene has CDR1 LGHNA and CDR2 YSLEER.